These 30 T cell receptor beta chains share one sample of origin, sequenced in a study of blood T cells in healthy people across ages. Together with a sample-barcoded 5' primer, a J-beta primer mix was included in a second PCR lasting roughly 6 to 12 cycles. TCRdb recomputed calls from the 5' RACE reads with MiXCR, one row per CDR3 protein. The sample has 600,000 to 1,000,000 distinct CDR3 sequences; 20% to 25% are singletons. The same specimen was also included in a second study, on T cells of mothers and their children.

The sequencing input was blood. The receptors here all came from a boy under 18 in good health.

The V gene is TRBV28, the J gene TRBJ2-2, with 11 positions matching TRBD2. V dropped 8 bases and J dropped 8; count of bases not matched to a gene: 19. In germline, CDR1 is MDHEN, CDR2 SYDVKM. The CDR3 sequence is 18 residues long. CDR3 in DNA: TGTGCCAGCCTGAGGGCACTGGGACTAGCGGCTTCGGGTGGGGAGCTGTTTTTT. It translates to CASLRALGLAASGGELFF.

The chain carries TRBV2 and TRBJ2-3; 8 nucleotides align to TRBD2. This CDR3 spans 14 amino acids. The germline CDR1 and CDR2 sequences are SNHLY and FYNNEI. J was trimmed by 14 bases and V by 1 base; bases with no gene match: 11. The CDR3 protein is CASSEELAGRRMYF. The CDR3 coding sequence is TGTGCCAGCAGTGAAGAATTAGCGGGGAGACGCATGTATTTT.

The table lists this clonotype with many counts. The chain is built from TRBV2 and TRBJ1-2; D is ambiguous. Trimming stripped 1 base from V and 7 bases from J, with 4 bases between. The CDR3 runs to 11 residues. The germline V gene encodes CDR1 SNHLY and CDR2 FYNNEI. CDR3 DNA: TGTGCCAGCAGTGAAGGGGGTGGCTACACCTTC. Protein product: CASSEGGGYTF. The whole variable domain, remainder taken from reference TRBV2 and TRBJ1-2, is EPEVTQTPSHQVTQMGQEVILRCVPISNHLYFYWYRQILGQKVEFLVSFYNNEISEKSEIFDDQFSVERPDGSNFTLKIRSTKLEDSAMYFCASSEGGGYTFGSGTRLTVV.

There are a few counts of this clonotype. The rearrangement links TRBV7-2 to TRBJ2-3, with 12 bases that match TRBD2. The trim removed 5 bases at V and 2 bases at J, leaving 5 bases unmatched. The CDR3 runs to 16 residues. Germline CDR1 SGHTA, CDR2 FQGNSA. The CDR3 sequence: CASSVPSGGDTDTQYF. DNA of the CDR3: TGTGCCAGCAGCGTACCTAGCGGGGGGGACACAGATACGCAGTATTTT.

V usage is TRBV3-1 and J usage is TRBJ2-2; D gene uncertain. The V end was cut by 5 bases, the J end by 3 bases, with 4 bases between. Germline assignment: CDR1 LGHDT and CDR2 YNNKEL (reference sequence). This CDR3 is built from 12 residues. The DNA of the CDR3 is TGTGCCAGCAGCTATCACACCGGGGAGCTGTTTTTT. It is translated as CASSYHTGELFF.

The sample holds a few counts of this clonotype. The CDR3 protein is CATSDLGLEGGNEQFF. CDR3 bases: TGTGCCACCAGTGACTTGGGTCTTGAGGGGGGGAATGAGCAGTTCTTC. The V gene is TRBV24-1, the J gene TRBJ2-1, with D tentatively TRBD2 (7 bases). The V gene's germline CDR1 is KGHDR and CDR2 SFDVKD. This CDR3 is built from 16 residues. The V and J ends lost 4 bases and 7 bases respectively, with 19 bases between them.

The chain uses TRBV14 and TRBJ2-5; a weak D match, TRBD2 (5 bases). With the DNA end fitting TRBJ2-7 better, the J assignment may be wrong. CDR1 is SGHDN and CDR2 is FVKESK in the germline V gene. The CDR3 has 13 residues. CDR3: CASSQEDYYEQYF. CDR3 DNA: TGTGCCAGCAGCCAAGAAGACTACTACGAGCAGTACTTC.

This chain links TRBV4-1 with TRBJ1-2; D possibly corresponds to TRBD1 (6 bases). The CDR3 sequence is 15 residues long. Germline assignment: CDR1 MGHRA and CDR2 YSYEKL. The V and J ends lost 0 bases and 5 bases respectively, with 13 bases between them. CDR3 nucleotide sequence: TGCGCCAGCAGCCAAGAATCGGCAGGGACATATGGCTACACCTTC. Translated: CASSQESAGTYGYTF.

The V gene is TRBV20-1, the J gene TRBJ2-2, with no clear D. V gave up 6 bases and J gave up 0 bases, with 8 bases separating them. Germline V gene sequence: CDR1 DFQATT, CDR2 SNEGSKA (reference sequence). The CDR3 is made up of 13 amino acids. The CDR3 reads CSAPSPNTGELFF. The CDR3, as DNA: TGCAGTGCCCCTTCCCCGAACACCGGGGAGCTGTTTTTT.

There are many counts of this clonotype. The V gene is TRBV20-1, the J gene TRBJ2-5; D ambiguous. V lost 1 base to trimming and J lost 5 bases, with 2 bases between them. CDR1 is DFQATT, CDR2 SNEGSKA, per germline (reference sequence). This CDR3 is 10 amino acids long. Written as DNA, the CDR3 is TGCAGTGCTAGAGTCGAGACCCAGTACTTC. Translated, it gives CSARVETQYF.

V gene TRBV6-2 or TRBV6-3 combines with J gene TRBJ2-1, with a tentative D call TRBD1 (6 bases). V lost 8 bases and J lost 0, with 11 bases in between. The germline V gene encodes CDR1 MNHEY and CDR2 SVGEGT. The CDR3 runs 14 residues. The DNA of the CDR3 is TGTGCCAGCCTAAAGGACAGCTCCTACAATGAGCAGTTCTTC. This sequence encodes CASLKDSSYNEQFF.

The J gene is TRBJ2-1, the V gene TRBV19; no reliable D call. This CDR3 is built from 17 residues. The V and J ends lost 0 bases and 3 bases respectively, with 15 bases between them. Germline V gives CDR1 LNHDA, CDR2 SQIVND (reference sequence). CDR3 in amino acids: CASSIDRNNVGYNEQFF. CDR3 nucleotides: TGTGCCAGTAGTATAGATCGTAATAATGTTGGCTACAATGAGCAGTTCTTC.

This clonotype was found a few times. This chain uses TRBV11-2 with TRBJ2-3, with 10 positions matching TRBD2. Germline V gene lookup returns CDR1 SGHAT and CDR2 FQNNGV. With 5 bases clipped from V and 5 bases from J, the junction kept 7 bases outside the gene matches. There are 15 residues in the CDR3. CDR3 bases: TGTGCCAGCAGCCGACTTAGCGGGGGGAAAGATACGCAGTATTTT. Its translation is CASSRLSGGKDTQYF.

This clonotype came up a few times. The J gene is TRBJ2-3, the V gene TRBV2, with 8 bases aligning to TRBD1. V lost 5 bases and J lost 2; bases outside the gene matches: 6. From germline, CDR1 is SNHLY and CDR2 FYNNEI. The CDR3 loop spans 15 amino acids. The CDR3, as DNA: TGTGCCAGCAGTCCAGGACAGGGATTCACAGATACGCAGTATTTT. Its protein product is CASSPGQGFTDTQYF.

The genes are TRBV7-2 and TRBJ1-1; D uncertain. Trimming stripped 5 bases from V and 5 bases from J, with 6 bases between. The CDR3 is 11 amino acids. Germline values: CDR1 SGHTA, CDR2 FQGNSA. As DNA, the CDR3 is TGTGCCAGCAGCCCTCAGACTGAAGCTTTCTTT. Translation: CASSPQTEAFF.

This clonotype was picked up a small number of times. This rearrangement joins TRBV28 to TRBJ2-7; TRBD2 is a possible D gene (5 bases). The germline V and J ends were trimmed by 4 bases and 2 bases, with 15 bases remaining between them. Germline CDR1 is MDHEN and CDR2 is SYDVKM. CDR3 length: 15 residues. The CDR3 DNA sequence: TGTGCCAGCAGTTCCAGCGGCTTCTCCCCCTACGAGCAGTACTTC. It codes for CASSSSGFSPYEQYF.

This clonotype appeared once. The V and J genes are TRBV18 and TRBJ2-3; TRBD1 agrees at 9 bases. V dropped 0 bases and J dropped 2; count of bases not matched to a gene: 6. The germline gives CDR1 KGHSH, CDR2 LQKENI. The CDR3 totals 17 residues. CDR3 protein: CASSPPRTGAHTDTQYF. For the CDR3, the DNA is TGTGCCAGCTCACCACCCAGGACAGGGGCGCACACAGATACGCAGTATTTT.

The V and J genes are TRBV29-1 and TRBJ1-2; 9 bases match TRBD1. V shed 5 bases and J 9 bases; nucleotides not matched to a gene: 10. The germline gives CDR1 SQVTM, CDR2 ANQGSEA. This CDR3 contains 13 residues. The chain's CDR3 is CSVTGTGSSSYTF. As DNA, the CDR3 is TGCAGCGTTACCGGGACAGGGAGCTCTAGCTACACCTTC.

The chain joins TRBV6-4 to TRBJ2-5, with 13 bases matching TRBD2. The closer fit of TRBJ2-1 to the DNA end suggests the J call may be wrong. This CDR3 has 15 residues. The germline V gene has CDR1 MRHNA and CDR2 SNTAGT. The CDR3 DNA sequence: TGTGCCAGCAGCCAACTAGCGGGGGGGCGAAATGAGCAGTTCTTC. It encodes CASSQLAGGRNEQFF.

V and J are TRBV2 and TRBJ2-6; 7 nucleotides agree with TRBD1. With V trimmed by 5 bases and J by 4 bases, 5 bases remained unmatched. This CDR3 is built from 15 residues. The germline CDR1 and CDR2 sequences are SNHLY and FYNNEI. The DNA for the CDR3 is TGTGCCAGCAGTTCAGGGGGTAACGGGGCCAACGTCCTGACTTTC. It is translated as CASSSGGNGANVLTF. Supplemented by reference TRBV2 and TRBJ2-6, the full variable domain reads EPEVTQTPSHQVTQMGQEVILRCVPISNHLYFYWYRQILGQKVEFLVSFYNNEISEKSEIFDDQFSVERPDGSNFTLKIRSTKLEDSAMYFCASSSGGNGANVLTFGAGSRLTVL.

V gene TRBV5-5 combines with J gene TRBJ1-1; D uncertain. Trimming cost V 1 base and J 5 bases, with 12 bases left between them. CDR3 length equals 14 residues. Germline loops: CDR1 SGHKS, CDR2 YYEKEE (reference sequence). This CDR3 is CASSLYSPETEAFF. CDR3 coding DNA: TGTGCCAGCAGCTTGTATAGTCCTGAGACTGAAGCTTTCTTT.

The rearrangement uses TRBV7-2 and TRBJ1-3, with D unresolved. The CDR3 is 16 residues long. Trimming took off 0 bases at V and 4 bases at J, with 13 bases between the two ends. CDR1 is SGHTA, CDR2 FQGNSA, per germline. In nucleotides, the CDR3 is TGTGCCAGCAGCTTAGCGGGTACAAGGTCCGGAAACACCATATATTTT. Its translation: CASSLAGTRSGNTIYF.

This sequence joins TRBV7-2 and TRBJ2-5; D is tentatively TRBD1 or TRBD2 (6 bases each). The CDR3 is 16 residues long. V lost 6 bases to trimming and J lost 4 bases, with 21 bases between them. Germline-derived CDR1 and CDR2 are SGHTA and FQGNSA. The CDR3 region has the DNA TGTGCCAGCAGTACGGGGGCGCTGCCCCAGGGAGAGACCCAGTACTTC. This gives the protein CASSTGALPQGETQYF.

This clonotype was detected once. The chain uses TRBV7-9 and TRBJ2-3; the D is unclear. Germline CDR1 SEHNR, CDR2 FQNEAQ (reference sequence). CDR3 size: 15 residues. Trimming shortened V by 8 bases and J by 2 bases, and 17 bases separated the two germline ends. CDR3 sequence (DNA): TGTGCCAGCTGGCGCAGCTCTACAACCACAGATACGCAGTATTTT. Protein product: CASWRSSTTTDTQYF.

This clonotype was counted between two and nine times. CDR3 region: CASRQALTNTGELFF. The CDR3 DNA reads TGCGCCAGCAGGCAGGCCCTAACGAACACCGGGGAGCTGTTTTTT. The chain carries TRBV5-1 and TRBJ2-2; D not certain. The V gene lost 5 bases and the J gene lost 0 bases, with 11 bases spanning the gap. CDR3 length: 15 residues. The germline gives CDR1 SGHRS, CDR2 YFSETQ. Together with reference TRBV5-1 and TRBJ2-2, the CDR3 gives the full variable domain: KAGVTQTPRYLIKTRGQQVTLSCSPISGHRSVSWYQQTPGQGLQFLFEYFSETQRNKGNFPGRFSGRQFSNSRSEMNVSTLELGDSALYLCASRQALTNTGELFFGEGSRLTVL.

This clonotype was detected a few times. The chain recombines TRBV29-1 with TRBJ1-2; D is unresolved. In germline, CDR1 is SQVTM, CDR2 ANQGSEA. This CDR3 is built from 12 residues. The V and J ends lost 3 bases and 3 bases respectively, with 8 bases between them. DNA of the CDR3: TGCAGCGTTGAGGGTGCAGACTATGGCTACACCTTC. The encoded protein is CSVEGADYGYTF. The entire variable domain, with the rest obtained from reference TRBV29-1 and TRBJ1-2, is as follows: SAVISQKPSRDICQRGTSLTIQCQVDSQVTMMFWYRQQPGQSLTLIATANQGSEATYESGFVIDKFPISRPNLTFSTLTVSNMSPEDSSIYLCSVEGADYGYTFGSGTRLTVV.

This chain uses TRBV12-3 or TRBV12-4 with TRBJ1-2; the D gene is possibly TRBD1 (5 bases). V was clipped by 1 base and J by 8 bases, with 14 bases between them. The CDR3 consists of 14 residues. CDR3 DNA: TGTGCCAGCAGTTTAGGTCCGGTCGGGGGAGGCTACACCTTC. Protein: CASSLGPVGGGYTF.

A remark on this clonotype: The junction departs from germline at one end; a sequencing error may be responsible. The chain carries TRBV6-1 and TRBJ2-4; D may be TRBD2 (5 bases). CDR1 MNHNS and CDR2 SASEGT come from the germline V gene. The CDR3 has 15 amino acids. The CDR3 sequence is CASSGAEVAKNIQYF. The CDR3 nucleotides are TGTGCCAGCAGTGGGGCGGAGGTAGCCAAAAACATACAGTACTTC.

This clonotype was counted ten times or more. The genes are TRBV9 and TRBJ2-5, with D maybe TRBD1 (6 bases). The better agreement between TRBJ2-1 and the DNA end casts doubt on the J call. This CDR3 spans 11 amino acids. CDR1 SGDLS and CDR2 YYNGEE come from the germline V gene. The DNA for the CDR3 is TGTGCCAGCGGCCTAGGGGGTGAGCAGTTCTTC. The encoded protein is CASGLGGEQFF.

CDR3 loop: CASSSTGVTPDTQYF. CDR3 nucleotide sequence: TGTGCCAGCAGCTCGACAGGGGTGACCCCAGATACGCAGTATTTT. The V call is TRBV7-9, the J call TRBJ2-3; 8 bases line up with TRBD1. This CDR3 has 15 amino acids. V shed 4 bases and J 4 bases; nucleotides not matched to a gene: 7. Germline loops: CDR1 SEHNR, CDR2 FQNEAQ (reference sequence).